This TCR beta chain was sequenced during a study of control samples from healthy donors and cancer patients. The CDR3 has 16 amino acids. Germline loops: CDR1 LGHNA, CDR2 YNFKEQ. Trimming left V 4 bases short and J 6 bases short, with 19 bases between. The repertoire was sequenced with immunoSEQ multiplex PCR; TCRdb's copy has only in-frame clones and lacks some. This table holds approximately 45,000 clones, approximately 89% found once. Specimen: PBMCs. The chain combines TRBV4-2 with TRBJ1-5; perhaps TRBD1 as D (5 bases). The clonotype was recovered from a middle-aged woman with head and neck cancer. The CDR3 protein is CASSLQVGGRSQPQHF. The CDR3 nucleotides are TGTGCCAGCAGCCTCCAAGTTGGGGGACGGTCTCAGCCCCAGCATTTT.